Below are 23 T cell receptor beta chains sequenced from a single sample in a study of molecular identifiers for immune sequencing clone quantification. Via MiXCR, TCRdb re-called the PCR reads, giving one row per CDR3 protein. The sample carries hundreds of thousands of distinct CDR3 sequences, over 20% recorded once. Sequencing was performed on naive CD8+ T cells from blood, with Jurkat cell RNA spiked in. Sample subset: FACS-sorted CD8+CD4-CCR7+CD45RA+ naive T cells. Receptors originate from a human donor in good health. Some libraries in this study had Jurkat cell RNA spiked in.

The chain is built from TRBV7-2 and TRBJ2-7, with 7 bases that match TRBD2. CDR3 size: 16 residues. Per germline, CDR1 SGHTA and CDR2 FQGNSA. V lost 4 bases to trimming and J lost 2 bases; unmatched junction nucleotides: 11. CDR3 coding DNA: TGTGCCAGCAGCTCCCCTAGCGGATCTTACACCTACGAGCAGTACTTC. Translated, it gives CASSSPSGSYTYEQYF.

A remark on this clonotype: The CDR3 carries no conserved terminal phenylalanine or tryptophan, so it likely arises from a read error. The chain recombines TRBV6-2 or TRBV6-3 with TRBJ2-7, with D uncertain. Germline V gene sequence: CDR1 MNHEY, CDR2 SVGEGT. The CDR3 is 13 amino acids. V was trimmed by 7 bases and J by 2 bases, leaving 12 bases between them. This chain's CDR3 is CASTSAGTYEQYL. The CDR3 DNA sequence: TGTGCCAGCACCTCGGCCGGAACCTACGAGCAGTACCTC.

The CDR3 DNA sequence: TGCAGCGTTGAGGTGAGGGAGACCCAGTACTTC. This translates into CSVEVRETQYF. The rearrangement joins TRBV29-1 to TRBJ2-5; D not resolved. Trimming removed 3 bases at V and 5 bases at J, with 7 bases between. Germline values: CDR1 SQVTM, CDR2 ANQGSEA. The CDR3 consists of 11 residues.

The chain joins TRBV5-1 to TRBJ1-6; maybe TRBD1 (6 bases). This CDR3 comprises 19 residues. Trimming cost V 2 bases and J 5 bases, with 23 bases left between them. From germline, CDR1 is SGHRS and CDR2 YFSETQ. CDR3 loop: CASSLYPTGGIGDNSPLHF. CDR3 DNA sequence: TGCGCCAGCAGCTTATACCCGACGGGGGGCATTGGAGATAATTCACCCCTCCACTTT.

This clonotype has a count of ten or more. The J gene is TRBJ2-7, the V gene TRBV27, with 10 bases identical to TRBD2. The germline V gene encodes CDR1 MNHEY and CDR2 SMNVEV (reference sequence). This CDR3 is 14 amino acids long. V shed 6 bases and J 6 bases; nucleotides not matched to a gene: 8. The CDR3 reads CASSISGRRVEQYF. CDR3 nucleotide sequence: TGTGCCAGCAGCATTAGCGGGAGGAGGGTCGAGCAGTACTTC.

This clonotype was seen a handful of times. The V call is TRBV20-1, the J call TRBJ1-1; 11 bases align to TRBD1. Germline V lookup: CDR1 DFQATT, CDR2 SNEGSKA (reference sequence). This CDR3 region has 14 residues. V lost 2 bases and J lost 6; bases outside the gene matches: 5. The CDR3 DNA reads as TGCAGTGCTAGATGGGACAGGGGGGTTCCTGAAGCTTTCTTT. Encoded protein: CSARWDRGVPEAFF.

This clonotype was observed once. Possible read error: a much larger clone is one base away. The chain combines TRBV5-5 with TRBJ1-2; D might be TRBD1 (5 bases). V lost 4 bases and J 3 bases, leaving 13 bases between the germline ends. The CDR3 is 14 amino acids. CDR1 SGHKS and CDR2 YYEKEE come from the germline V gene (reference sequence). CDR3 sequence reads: CASSEGIGYYGYTF. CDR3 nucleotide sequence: TGTGCCAGCAGCGAGGGGATCGGTTACTATGGCTACACCTTC.

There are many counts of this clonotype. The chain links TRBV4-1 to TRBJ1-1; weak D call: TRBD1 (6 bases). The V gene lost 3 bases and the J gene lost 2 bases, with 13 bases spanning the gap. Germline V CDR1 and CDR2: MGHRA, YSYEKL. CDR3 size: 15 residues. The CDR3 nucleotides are TGCGCCAGCAGCCAGCCCCCGGGGGCTAACACTGAAGCTTTCTTT. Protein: CASSQPPGANTEAFF.

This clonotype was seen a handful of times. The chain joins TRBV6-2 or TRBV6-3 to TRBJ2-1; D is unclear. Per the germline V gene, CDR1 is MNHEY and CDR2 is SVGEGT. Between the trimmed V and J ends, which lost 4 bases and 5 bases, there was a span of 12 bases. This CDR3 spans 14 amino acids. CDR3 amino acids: CASSFSMGDNEQFF. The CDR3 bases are TGTGCCAGCAGTTTCTCGATGGGCGACAATGAGCAGTTCTTC.

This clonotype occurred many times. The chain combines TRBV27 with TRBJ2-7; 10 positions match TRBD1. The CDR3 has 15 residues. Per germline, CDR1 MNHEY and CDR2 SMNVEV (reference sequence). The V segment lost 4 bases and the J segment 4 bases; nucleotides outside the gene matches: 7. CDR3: CASSSRQGAEYEQYF. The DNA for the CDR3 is TGTGCCAGCAGTTCCCGACAGGGGGCGGAGTACGAGCAGTACTTC.

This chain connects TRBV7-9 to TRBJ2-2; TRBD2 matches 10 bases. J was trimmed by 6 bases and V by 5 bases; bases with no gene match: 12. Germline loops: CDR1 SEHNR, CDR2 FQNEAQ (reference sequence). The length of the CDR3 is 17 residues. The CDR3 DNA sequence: TGTGCCAGCAGCCCCTTCGGAGCGGGGGGGCTTGCCGGGGAGCTGTTTTTT. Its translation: CASSPFGAGGLAGELFF. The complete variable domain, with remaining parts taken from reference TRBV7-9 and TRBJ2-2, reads DTGVSQNPRHKITKRGQNVTFRCDPISEHNRLYWYRQTLGQGPEFLTYFQNEAQLEKSRLLSDRFSAERPKGSFSTLEIQRTEQGDSAMYLCASSPFGAGGLAGELFFGEGSRLTVL.

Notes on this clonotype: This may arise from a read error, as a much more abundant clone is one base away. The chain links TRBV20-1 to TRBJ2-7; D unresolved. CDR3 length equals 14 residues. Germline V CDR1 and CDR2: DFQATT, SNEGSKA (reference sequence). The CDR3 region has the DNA TGCCGTGCTCCCCTCTCGCGCAATAACTACGAGCAGTACTTC. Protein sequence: CRAPLSRNNYEQYF.

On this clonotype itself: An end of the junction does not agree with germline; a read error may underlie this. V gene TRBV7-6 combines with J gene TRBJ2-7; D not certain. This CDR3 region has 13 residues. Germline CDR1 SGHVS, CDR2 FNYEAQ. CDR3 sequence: CAGSLGRTYEQYF. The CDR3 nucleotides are TGTGCCGGCAGCTTAGGGCGGACCTACGAGCAGTACTTC.

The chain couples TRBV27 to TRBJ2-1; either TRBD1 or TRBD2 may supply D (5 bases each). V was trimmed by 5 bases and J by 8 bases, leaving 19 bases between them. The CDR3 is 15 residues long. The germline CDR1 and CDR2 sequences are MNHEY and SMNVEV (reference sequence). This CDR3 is CASSPPGLASHEQFF. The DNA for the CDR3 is TGTGCCAGCAGTCCCCCGGGGCTAGCTTCCCATGAGCAGTTCTTC.

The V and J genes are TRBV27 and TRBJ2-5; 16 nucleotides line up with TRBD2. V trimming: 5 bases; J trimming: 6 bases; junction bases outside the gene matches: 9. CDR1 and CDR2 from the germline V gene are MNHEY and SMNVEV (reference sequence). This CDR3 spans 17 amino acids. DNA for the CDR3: TGTGCCAGCAGTCCCGGGACTAGCGGGGGGGCCTGGCAGACCCAGTACTTC. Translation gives CASSPGTSGGAWQTQYF.

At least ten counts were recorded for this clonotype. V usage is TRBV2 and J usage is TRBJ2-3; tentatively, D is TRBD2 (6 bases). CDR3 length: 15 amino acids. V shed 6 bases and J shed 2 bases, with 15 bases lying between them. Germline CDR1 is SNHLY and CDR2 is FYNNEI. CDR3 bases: TGTGCCAGCAGAAAAGGTAGCGGAGTCACAGATACGCAGTATTTT. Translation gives CASRKGSGVTDTQYF.

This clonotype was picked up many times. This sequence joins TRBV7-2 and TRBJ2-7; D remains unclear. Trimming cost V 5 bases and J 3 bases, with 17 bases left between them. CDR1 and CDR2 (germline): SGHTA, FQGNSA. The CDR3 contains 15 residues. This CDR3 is CASSPAFGVGYEQYF. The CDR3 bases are TGTGCCAGCAGCCCGGCGTTTGGGGTAGGCTACGAGCAGTACTTC. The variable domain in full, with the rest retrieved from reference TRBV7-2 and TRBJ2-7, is GAGVSQSPSNKVTEKGKDVELRCDPISGHTALYWYRQSLGQGLEFLIYFQGNSAPDKSGLPSDRFSAERTGGSVSTLTIQRTQQEDSAVYLCASSPAFGVGYEQYFGPGTRLTVT.

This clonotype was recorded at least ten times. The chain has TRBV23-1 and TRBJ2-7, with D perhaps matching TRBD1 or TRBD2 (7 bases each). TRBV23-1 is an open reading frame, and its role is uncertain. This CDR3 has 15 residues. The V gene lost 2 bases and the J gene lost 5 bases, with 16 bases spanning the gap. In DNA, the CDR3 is TGCGCCAGCAGTCAAGCTTTCGCAGGGGGGGACGAGCAGTACTTC. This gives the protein CASSQAFAGGDEQYF.

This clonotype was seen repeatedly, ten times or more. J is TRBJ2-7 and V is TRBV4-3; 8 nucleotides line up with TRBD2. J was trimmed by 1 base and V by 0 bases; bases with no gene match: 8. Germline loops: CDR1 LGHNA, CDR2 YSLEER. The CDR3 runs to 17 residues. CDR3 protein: CASSQDWAGGLSYEQYF. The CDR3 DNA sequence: TGCGCCAGCAGCCAAGATTGGGCGGGGGGCCTATCCTACGAGCAGTACTTC.

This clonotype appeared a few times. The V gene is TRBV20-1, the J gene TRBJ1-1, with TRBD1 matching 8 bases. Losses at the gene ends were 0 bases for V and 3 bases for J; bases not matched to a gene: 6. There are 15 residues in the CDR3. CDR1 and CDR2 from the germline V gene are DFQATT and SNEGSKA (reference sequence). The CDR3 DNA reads TGCAGTGCTAGAGATTATACAGGGGGGGACACTGAAGCTTTCTTT. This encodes CSARDYTGGDTEAFF.

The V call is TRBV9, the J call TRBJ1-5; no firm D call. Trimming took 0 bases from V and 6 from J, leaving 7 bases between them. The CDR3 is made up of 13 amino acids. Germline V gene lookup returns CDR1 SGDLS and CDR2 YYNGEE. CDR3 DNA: TGTGCCAGCAGCGTAGGTGATGGTCAGCCCCAGCATTTT. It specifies CASSVGDGQPQHF.

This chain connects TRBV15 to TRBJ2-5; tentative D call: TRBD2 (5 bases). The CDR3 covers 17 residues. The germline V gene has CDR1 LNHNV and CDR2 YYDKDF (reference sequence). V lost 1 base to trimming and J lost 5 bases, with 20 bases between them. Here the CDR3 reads CATSRVLLGSGWETQYF. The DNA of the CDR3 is TGTGCCACCAGCAGAGTCCTTCTGGGGAGCGGATGGGAGACCCAGTACTTC.

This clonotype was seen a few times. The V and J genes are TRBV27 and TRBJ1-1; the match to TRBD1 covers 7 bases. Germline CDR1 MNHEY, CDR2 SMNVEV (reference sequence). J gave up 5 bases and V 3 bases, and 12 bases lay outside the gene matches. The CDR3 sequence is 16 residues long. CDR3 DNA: TGTGCCAGCAGTTTGGCGACAGGGAACGTTGGGACTGAAGCTTTCTTT. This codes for CASSLATGNVGTEAFF.